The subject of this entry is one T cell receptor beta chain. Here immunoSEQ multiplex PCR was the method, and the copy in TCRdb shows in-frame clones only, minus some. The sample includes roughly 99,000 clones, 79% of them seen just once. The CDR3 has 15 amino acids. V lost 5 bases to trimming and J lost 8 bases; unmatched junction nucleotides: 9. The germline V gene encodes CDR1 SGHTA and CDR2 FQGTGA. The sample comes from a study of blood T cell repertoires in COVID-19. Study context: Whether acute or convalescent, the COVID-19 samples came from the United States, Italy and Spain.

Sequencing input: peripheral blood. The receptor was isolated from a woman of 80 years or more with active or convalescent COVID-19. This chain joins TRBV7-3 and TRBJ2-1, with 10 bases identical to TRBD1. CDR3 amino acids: CASSMMGDRGYEQFF. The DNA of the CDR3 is TGTGCCAGCAGCATGATGGGGGACAGGGGCTATGAGCAGTTCTTC.